The 24 T cell receptor beta chains in this list originate from one sample, sequenced in a study of blood T cell repertoires in COVID-19. Here immunoSEQ multiplex PCR was the method, and the copy in TCRdb shows in-frame clones only, minus some. This table holds 350,000 or so clones, around 87% found once. Material: peripheral blood. These receptors were collected from a woman aged 25 to 39 with COVID-19, enrolled during active disease.

The genes are TRBV5-4 and TRBJ2-2; TRBD2 agrees at 8 bases. The CDR3 length is 18 residues. Trimming at V came to 0 bases and at J to 1 base, leaving 8 bases not matched to a gene. The germline V gene has CDR1 SGHNT and CDR2 YYREEE (reference sequence). The CDR3 DNA is TGTGCCAGCAGCTTGGCCCCCTTCGCGGGAGGGAACACCGGGGAGCTGTTTTTT. Translated, it gives CASSLAPFAGGNTGELFF.

This clone was counted a single time. The chain couples TRBV19 to TRBJ2-2, with 7 bases that match TRBD2. CDR1 is LNHDA, CDR2 SQIVND, per germline (reference sequence). V gave up 9 bases and J gave up 5 bases; unmatched junction bases: 12. This CDR3 has 15 residues. In DNA form, the CDR3 reads TGTGCCAGCCCCCAAATGCGGGAGAAAACCGGGGAGCTGTTTTTT. It yields the protein CASPQMREKTGELFF. Variable domain in full (rest from reference TRBV19 and TRBJ2-2): DGGITQSPKYLFRKEGQNVTLSCEQNLNHDAMYWYRQDPGQGLRLIYYSQIVNDFQKGDIAEGYSVSREKKESFPLTVTSAQKNPTAFYLCASPQMREKTGELFFGEGSRLTVL.

Comments on this clone: Germline is not matched at one junction end, which may reflect a read error. The chain joins TRBV7-2 to TRBJ2-1; 10 bases match TRBD2. This CDR3 contains 11 residues. Germline V lookup: CDR1 SGHTA, CDR2 FQGNSA. CDR3 in amino acids: CASSLAGVEFF. CDR3 nucleotides: TGTGCCAGCAGCCTAGCGGGAGTGGAGTTCTTC.

V and J are TRBV28 and TRBJ1-1; 7 bases align to TRBD1. The CDR3 extends over 11 amino acids. Germline V gene lookup returns CDR1 MDHEN and CDR2 SYDVKM. With V trimmed by 5 bases and J by 12 bases, 6 bases remained unmatched. The CDR3 reads CASSADRASFF. CDR3 nucleotides: TGTGCCAGCAGTGCTGACAGGGCCTCTTTCTTT. Complete variable domain (other parts from reference TRBV28 and TRBJ1-1): DVKVTQSSRYLVKRTGEKVFLECVQDMDHENMFWYRQDPGLGLRLIYFSYDVKMKEKGDIPEGYSVSREKKERFSLILESASTNQTSMYLCASSADRASFFGQGTRLTVV.

The V gene is TRBV29-1, the J gene TRBJ2-1; D unresolved. The germline CDR1 and CDR2 sequences are SQVTM and ANQGSEA. CDR3 size: 12 residues. Trimming pared 2 bases from V and 6 bases from J, leaving 8 bases between. For the CDR3, the DNA is TGCAGCGTTGAATTTGGCTTCAATGAGCAGTTCTTC. Translating it yields CSVEFGFNEQFF.

This chain links TRBV28 with TRBJ2-7; the match to TRBD1 covers 9 bases. The germline V gene has CDR1 MDHEN and CDR2 SYDVKM. The J segment lost 4 bases and the V segment lost 7 bases, leaving 11 bases of the junction unmatched. There are 15 residues in the CDR3. The CDR3 coding sequence is TGTGCCAGCACCGAGGCCGGGACAGGGTATTACGAGCAGTACTTC. It specifies CASTEAGTGYYEQYF.

This rearrangement joins TRBV5-1 to TRBJ2-5, with D possibly TRBD2 on 5 matching bases. The CDR3 length is 14 residues. CDR1 and CDR2 from the germline V gene are SGHRS and YFSETQ. V was shortened by 4 bases and J by 7 bases, with 17 bases between the two germline ends. The DNA of the CDR3 is TGCGCCAGCAGCCGTATCGAGGGTCCAGGGACCCAGTACTTC. It is translated as CASSRIEGPGTQYF.

The V call is TRBV6-1, the J call TRBJ2-3; 10 bases are shared with TRBD1. V was clipped by 1 base and J by 4 bases; unmatched bases: 2. This CDR3 is built from 15 residues. Germline V lookup: CDR1 MNHNS, CDR2 SASEGT. In DNA form, the CDR3 reads TGTGCCAGCAGTGAAGTGGACAGGGGGGCAGATACGCAGTATTTT. It encodes CASSEVDRGADTQYF.

This clone was detected only a few times. The chain combines TRBV25-1 with TRBJ1-4; possibly TRBD1 for D (6 bases). Germline CDR1 is MGHDK and CDR2 is SYGVNS. Trimming shortened V by 4 bases and J by 8 bases, and 20 bases separated the two germline ends. The CDR3 has 16 amino acids. As DNA, the CDR3 is TGTGCCAGCAGTGGTCCCCAACAGGGAAGTTGGGAAAAACTGTTTTTT. Translating gives CASSGPQQGSWEKLFF.

V gene TRBV6-5 combines with J gene TRBJ1-1, with TRBD1 matching 7 bases. The CDR3 consists of 13 residues. V lost 10 bases, J lost 8 bases, and 13 bases stayed unmatched. From germline, CDR1 is MNHEY and CDR2 SVGAGI. The CDR3 region is CAIERGPGGEAFF. The CDR3 DNA is TGTGCCATCGAGCGGGGGCCAGGGGGAGAAGCTTTCTTT.

V gene TRBV18 combines with J gene TRBJ1-3; 9 bases align to TRBD1. The CDR3 contains 15 residues. Germline lookup yields CDR1 KGHSH and CDR2 LQKENI. V lost 5 bases to trimming and J lost 4 bases; unmatched junction nucleotides: 6. CDR3 sequence: CASSEQGARGNTIYF. The CDR3 region has the DNA TGTGCCAGCTCAGAACAGGGGGCGAGAGGAAACACCATATATTTT.

This rearrangement joins TRBV6-1 to TRBJ2-7, with a weak D call TRBD1 (6 bases). This CDR3 region has 12 residues. CDR1 MNHNS and CDR2 SASEGT come from the germline V gene. V was trimmed by 3 bases and J by 3 bases, leaving 6 bases between them. The CDR3 sequence is CASSDRGYEQYF. DNA of the CDR3: TGTGCCAGCAGTGACAGGGGCTACGAGCAGTACTTC.

The V gene is TRBV25-1, the J gene TRBJ1-3, with unresolved D. Between the trimmed V and J ends, which lost 4 bases and 4 bases, there was a span of 11 bases. The CDR3 runs 14 residues. CDR1 and CDR2 (germline): MGHDK, SYGVNS. The CDR3 is CASSGQKSGNTIYF. In nucleotides, the CDR3 is TGTGCCAGCAGTGGCCAAAAAAGCGGAAACACCATATATTTT. The full variable domain, its missing parts supplied by reference TRBV25-1 and TRBJ1-3, is EADIYQTPRYLVIGTGKKITLECSQTMGHDKMYWYQQDPGMELHLIHYSYGVNSTEKGDLSSESTVSRIRTEHFPLTLESARPSHTSQYLCASSGQKSGNTIYFGEGSWLTVV.

V usage is TRBV7-9 and J usage is TRBJ2-5; 8 nucleotides line up with TRBD1. V lost 1 base and J lost 5; bases outside the gene matches: 9. This CDR3 has 16 residues. Germline CDR1 reads SEHNR; CDR2 reads FQNEAQ (reference sequence). The CDR3 region has the DNA TGTGCCAGCAGCTTAGGGTTAGGACAGGGTGGGGAGACCCAGTACTTC. Protein: CASSLGLGQGGETQYF.

The chain carries TRBV6-5 and TRBJ2-2; D possibly corresponds to TRBD1 (5 bases). Germline CDR1 MNHEY, CDR2 SVGAGI. Trimming took off 6 bases at V and 1 base at J, with 9 bases between the two ends. CDR3 length: 14 amino acids. The CDR3 spells CASSSRENTGELFF. Here the CDR3 DNA reads TGTGCCAGCAGCAGCAGGGAGAACACCGGGGAGCTGTTTTTT.

The J gene is TRBJ2-7, the V gene TRBV28; 9 bases align to TRBD1. The J segment lost 2 bases and the V segment lost 7 bases, leaving 6 bases of the junction unmatched. The CDR3 is made up of 14 amino acids. Per germline, CDR1 MDHEN and CDR2 SYDVKM. This chain's CDR3 is CASNGQGLTYEQYF. CDR3 bases: TGTGCCAGCAACGGACAGGGGCTAACCTACGAGCAGTACTTC.

The chain employs TRBV9 and TRBJ1-6; D perhaps matches TRBD1 (5 bases). The germline V gene has CDR1 SGDLS and CDR2 YYNGEE. With 2 bases removed from V and 9 bases from J, the gap between germline ends came to 9 bases. The CDR3 is made up of 13 amino acids. The CDR3 coding sequence is TGTGCCAGCAGCGTGGACACTGGTTCACCCCTCCACTTT. Encoded protein: CASSVDTGSPLHF.

The chain employs TRBV28 and TRBJ2-5; 10 bases are a match to TRBD2. The CDR3 length is 15 residues. Trimming at V came to 5 bases and at J to 5 bases, leaving 8 bases not matched to a gene. Germline V lookup: CDR1 MDHEN, CDR2 SYDVKM. In nucleotides, the CDR3 is TGTGCCAGCAGTCAAGCGGGAGGGCCGAGGGAGACCCAGTACTTC. Protein product: CASSQAGGPRETQYF.

V and J are TRBV29-1 and TRBJ1-1, with D possibly TRBD1 on 5 matching bases. Germline CDR1 and CDR2: SQVTM and ANQGSEA. The CDR3 has 14 residues. The ends were cut back, 1 base at V and 5 bases at J, with 14 bases in the middle. CDR3 sequence (DNA): TGCAGCGTTGAAGGGGTCAGGGAAAAGACTGAAGCTTTCTTT. Translation: CSVEGVREKTEAFF.

This chain links TRBV7-2 with TRBJ2-1; 10 bases fit TRBD2. The ends lost 2 bases at V and 10 bases at J; junction bases unmatched: 8. The CDR3 extends over 15 amino acids. Looked up from germline, CDR1 is SGHTA and CDR2 is FQGNSA. CDR3 protein: CASSLNLAGDGEQFF. In DNA form, the CDR3 reads TGTGCCAGCAGCTTAAACCTAGCGGGAGATGGGGAGCAGTTCTTC.

The chain uses TRBV24-1 and TRBJ2-7; 10 bases agree with TRBD1. The germline CDR1 and CDR2 sequences are KGHDR and SFDVKD. The CDR3 extends over 16 amino acids. Unmatched junction bases numbered 10, after V lost 4 bases and J lost 5 bases. The CDR3: CATSDATTGGRDEQYF. Written as DNA, the CDR3 is TGTGCCACCAGTGACGCGACGACAGGGGGCAGGGACGAGCAGTACTTC.

The chain employs TRBV25-1 and TRBJ1-1, with 9 bases lining up with TRBD1. This CDR3 is 12 amino acids long. Germline loops: CDR1 MGHDK, CDR2 SYGVNS. Trimming took 6 bases from V and 4 from J; bases not matched to a gene: 0. The CDR3 here is CASRDRGTEAFF. For the CDR3, the DNA is TGTGCCAGCAGGGACAGGGGCACTGAAGCTTTCTTT.

The V and J genes are TRBV28 and TRBJ1-1; TRBD1 matches at 7 bases. V trimming: 5 bases; J trimming: 6 bases; junction bases outside the gene matches: 12. CDR3 size: 15 residues. The germline V gene encodes CDR1 MDHEN and CDR2 SYDVKM. The CDR3 region is CASSITRQGGAEAFF. CDR3 coding DNA: TGTGCCAGCAGTATAACCCGACAGGGAGGTGCTGAAGCTTTCTTT. The variable domain in full, completed from reference TRBV28 and TRBJ1-1, reads DVKVTQSSRYLVKRTGEKVFLECVQDMDHENMFWYRQDPGLGLRLIYFSYDVKMKEKGDIPEGYSVSREKKERFSLILESASTNQTSMYLCASSITRQGGAEAFFGQGTRLTVV.

This chain uses TRBV9 with TRBJ1-4; 9 nucleotides line up with TRBD1. The trim removed 3 bases at V and 14 bases at J, leaving 5 bases unmatched. Germline V gene lookup returns CDR1 SGDLS and CDR2 YYNGEE. The CDR3 runs 12 residues. CDR3 in amino acids: CASSDGDRDLFF. For the CDR3, the DNA is TGTGCCAGCAGCGATGGGGACAGGGACCTGTTTTTT.